This T cell receptor beta chain derives from a study of blood T cells in healthy people across ages. The CDR3 is made up of 16 amino acids. The ends were cut back, 4 bases at V and 5 bases at J, with 18 bases in the middle. Germline V lookup: CDR1 MDHEN, CDR2 SYDVKM. Then a second PCR, running roughly 6 to 12 cycles, was carried out with a sample-barcoded 5' primer and a J-beta primer mix. Every sample returned 2.5 million or more CDR3-containing paired-end reads. A single record per CDR3 protein comes from TCRdb applying MiXCR to the 5' RACE reads. This sample carries about 900,000 distinct CDR3 sequences, about 59% of them seen once, and the ten largest clones take about 30%.

The clonotype comes from a man aged 25 to 40 in good health. Material for sequencing was blood. J is TRBJ2-1 and V is TRBV28, with D maybe TRBD1 (6 bases). CDR3 sequence: CASSSYRQARNNEQFF. The CDR3 DNA sequence: TGTGCCAGCAGTTCGTACCGACAGGCTCGGAACAATGAGCAGTTCTTC.